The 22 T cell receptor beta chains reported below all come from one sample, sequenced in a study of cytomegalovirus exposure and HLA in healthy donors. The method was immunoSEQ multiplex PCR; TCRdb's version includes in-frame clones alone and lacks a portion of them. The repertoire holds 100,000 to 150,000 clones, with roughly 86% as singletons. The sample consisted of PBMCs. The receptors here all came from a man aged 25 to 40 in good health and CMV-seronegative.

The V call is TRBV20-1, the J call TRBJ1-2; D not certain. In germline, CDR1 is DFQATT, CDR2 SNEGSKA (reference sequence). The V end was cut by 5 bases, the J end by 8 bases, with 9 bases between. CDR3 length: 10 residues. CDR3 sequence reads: CSAPVGGYTF. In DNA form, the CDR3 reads TGCAGTGCTCCGGTCGGGGGCTACACCTTC.

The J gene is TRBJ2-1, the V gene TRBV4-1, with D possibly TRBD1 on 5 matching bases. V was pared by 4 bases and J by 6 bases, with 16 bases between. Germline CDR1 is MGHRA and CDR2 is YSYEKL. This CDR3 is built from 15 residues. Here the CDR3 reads CASSRTSAASNEQFF. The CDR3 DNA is TGCGCCAGCAGCCGGACATCGGCGGCCTCCAATGAGCAGTTCTTC.

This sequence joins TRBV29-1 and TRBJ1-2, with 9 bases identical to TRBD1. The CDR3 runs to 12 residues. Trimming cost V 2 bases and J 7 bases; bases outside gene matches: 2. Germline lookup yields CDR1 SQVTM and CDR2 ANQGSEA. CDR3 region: CSVETGGSGYTF. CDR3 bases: TGCAGCGTTGAAACAGGGGGCTCTGGCTACACCTTC.

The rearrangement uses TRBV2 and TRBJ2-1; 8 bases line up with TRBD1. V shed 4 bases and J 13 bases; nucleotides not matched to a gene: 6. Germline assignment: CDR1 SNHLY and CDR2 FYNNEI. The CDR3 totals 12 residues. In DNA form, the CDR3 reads TGTGCCAGCAGTGTGGACAGGGTAGTTCAGTTCTTC. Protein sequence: CASSVDRVVQFF. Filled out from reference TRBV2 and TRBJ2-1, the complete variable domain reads EPEVTQTPSHQVTQMGQEVILRCVPISNHLYFYWYRQILGQKVEFLVSFYNNEISEKSEIFDDQFSVERPDGSNFTLKIRSTKLEDSAMYFCASSVDRVVQFFGPGTRLTVL.

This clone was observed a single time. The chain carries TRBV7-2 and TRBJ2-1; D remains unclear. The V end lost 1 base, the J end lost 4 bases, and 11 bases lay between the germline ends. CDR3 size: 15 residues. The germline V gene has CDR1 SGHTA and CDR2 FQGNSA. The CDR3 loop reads CASSLGWSGYNEQFF. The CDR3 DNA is TGTGCCAGCAGCTTAGGTTGGTCCGGGTACAATGAGCAGTTCTTC.

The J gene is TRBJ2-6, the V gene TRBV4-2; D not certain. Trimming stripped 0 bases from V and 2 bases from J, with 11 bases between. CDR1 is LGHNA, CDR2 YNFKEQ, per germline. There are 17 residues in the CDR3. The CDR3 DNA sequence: TGTGCCAGCAGCCAAGAAGAGGAAGCCCCTGGGGCCAACGTCCTGACTTTC. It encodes CASSQEEEAPGANVLTF.

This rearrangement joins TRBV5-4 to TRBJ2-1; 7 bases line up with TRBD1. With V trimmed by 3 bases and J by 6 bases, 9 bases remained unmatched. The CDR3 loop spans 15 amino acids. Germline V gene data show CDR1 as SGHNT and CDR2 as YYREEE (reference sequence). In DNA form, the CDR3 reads TGTGCCAGCAGCTCAATACAGGGGAAGGTCAATGAGCAGTTCTTC. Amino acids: CASSSIQGKVNEQFF.

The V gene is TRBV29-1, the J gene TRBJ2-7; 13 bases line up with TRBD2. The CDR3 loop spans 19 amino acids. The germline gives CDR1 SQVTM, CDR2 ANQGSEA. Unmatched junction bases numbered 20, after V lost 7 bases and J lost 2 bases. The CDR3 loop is CSAVSWFSGTSGTTYEQYF. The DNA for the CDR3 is TGCAGCGCCGTTTCTTGGTTCTCCGGGACTAGCGGGACGACCTACGAGCAGTACTTC.

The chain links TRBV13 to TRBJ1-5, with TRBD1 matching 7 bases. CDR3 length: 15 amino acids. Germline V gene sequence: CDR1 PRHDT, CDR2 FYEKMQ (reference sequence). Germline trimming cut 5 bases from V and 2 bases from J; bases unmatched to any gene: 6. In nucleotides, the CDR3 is TGTGCCAGCAGCCGCCGGGACAGAGGCAATCAGCCCCAGCATTTT. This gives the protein CASSRRDRGNQPQHF. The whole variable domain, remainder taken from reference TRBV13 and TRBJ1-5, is AAGVIQSPRHLIKEKRETATLKCYPIPRHDTVYWYQQGPGQDPQFLISFYEKMQSDKGSIPDRFSAQQFSDYHSELNMSSLELGDSALYFCASSRRDRGNQPQHFGDGTRLSIL.

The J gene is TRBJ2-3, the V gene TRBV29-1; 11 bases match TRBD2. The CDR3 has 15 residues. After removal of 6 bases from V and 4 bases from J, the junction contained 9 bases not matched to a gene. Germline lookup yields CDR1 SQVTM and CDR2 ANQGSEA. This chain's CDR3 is CSVVRLAGMADTQYF. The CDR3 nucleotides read TGCAGCGTCGTAAGACTAGCGGGAATGGCAGATACGCAGTATTTT.

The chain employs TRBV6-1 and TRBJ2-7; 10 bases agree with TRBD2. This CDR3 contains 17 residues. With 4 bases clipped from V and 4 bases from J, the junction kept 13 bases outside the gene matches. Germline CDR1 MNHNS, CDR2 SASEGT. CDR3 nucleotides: TGTGCCAGCAGTGTCCAGGTCGGGCTAGCGGGAGTTTACGAGCAGTACTTC. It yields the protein CASSVQVGLAGVYEQYF.

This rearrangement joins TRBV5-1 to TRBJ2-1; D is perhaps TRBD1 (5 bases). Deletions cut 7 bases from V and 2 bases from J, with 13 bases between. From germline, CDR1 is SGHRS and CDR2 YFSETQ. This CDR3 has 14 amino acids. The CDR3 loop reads CASGTGAAYNEQFF. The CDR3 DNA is TGCGCCAGCGGCACAGGCGCTGCCTACAATGAGCAGTTCTTC.

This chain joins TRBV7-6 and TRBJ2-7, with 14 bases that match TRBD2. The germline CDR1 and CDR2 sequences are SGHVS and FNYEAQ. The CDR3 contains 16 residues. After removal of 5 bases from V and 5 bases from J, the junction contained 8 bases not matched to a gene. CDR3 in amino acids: CASSPGLAGAGDEQYF. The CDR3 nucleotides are TGTGCCAGCAGCCCGGGACTAGCGGGAGCGGGCGACGAGCAGTACTTC.

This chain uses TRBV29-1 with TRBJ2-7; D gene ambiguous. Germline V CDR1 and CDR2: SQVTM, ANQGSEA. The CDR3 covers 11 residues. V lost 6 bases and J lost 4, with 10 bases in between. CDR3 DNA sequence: TGCAGCGTGAAGACTGATTACGAGCAGTACTTC. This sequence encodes CSVKTDYEQYF.

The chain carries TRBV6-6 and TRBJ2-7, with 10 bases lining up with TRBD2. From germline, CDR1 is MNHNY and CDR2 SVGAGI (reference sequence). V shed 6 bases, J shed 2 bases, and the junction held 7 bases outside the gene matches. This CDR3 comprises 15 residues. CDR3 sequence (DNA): TGTGCCAGCAGCGACGTTAGCGGGGGGACCTACGAGCAGTACTTC. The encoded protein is CASSDVSGGTYEQYF.

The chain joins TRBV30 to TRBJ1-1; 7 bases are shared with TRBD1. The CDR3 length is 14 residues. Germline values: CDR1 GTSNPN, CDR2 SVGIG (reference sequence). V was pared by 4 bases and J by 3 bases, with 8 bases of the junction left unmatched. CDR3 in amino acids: CAWTDRTTDTEAFF. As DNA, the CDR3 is TGTGCCTGGACGGACAGGACCACAGACACTGAAGCTTTCTTT.

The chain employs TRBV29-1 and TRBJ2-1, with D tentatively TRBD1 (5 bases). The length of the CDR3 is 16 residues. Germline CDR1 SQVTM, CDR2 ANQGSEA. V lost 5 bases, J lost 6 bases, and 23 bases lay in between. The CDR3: CSVSPPWSGNGNEQFF. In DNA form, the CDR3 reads TGCAGCGTTTCTCCTCCCTGGTCAGGGAATGGCAATGAGCAGTTCTTC.

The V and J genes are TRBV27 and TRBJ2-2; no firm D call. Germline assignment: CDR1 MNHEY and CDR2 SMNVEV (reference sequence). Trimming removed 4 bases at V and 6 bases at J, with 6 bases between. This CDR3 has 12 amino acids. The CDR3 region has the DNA TGTGCCAGCAGTTACGCGGCCGGGGAGCTGTTTTTT. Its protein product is CASSYAAGELFF.

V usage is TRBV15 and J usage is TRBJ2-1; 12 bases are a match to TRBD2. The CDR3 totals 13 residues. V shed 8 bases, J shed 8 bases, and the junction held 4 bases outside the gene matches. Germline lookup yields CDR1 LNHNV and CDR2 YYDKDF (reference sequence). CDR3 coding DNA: TGTGCCACCCGGACTAGCGGGACAGATGAGCAGTTCTTC. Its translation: CATRTSGTDEQFF.

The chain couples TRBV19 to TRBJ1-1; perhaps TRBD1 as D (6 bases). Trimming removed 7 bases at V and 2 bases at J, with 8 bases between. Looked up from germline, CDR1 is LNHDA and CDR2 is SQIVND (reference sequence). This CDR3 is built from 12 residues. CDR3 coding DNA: TGTGCCAGTAAGACAGGTAACACTGAAGCTTTCTTT. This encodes CASKTGNTEAFF.

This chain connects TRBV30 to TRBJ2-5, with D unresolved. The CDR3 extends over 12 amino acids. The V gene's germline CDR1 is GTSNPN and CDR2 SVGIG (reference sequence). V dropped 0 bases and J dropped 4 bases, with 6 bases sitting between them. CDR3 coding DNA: TGTGCCTGGAGTGTTGTCTTAGAGACCCAGTACTTC. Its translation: CAWSVVLETQYF. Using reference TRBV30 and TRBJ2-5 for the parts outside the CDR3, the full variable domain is SQTIHQWPATLVQPVGSPLSLECTVEGTSNPNLYWYRQAAGRGLQLLFYSVGIGQISSEVPQNLSASRPQDRQFILSSKKLLLSDSGFYLCAWSVVLETQYFGPGTRLLVL.

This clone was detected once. As DNA, the CDR3 is TGCGCCAGCAGCTTAGATGACAGGGAGAAAACCTTC. The encoded protein is CASSLDDREKTF. This chain connects TRBV5-1 to TRBJ1-2, with 7 positions matching TRBD1. The CDR3 extends over 12 amino acids. The germline CDR1 and CDR2 sequences are SGHRS and YFSETQ. With 2 bases clipped from V and 14 bases from J, the junction kept 9 bases outside the gene matches.